This T cell receptor (beta chain) is drawn from a study of blood T cell repertoires in COVID-19. Study summary: The cDNA or gDNA used as material had been derived from T cells, B-cell-depleted T cells, or PBMCs.

Participant age was roughly 18 to 95 years, and participants resided in approximately 25 US areas. Which cohort a participant joined came from the clinical history participants gave. The CDR3 length is 13 residues. J was trimmed by 3 bases and V by 5 bases; bases with no gene match: 2. Per germline, CDR1 KGHSH and CDR2 LQKENI. Assay: immunoSEQ multiplex PCR; the TCRdb copy retains only in-frame clones and omits some. This sample has 190,000 or so clones, with about 86% found just once. The TCR originated in a man aged 35 to 55 who had recovered from COVID-19. The material sequenced was PBMCs or T cells enriched from blood (not recorded which). The gene calls are TRBV18 and TRBJ2-7; 9 bases map to TRBD1. The CDR3: CASSLGQGYEQYF. In nucleotides, the CDR3 is TGTGCCAGCTCATTGGGACAGGGCTACGAGCAGTACTTC.